The 23 T cell receptor beta chains given below trace back to one sample, sequenced in a study of T cell responses to AZD1222 COVID-19 vaccine. Clones were sequenced by immunoSEQ multiplex PCR, and TCRdb holds only the in-frame ones, with some missing. The sample includes approximately 130,000 clones, more than 85% of them seen just once. Sequencing used peripheral blood, obtained on day 0 of MenACWY control vaccination. The receptors shown here come from an adult in good health.

This sequence joins TRBV7-2 and TRBJ1-2; D not resolved. V was clipped by 5 bases and J by 5 bases, with 12 bases between them. The germline V gene has CDR1 SGHTA and CDR2 FQGNSA. The CDR3 totals 13 residues. CDR3 sequence: CASSESSIYGYTF. In nucleotides, the CDR3 is TGTGCCAGCAGCGAGAGTTCCATATATGGCTACACCTTC.

The chain is built from TRBV4-1 and TRBJ1-5; D ambiguous. Germline values: CDR1 MGHRA, CDR2 YSYEKL. The CDR3 covers 16 residues. The V end was cut by 1 base, the J end by 3 bases, with 13 bases between. The DNA for the CDR3 is TGCGCCAGCAGCCAAGGAGTGAGCCTAACCAATCAGCCCCAGCATTTT. It is translated as CASSQGVSLTNQPQHF.

In this sample, this clone turned up once. V is TRBV7-2 and J is TRBJ1-2, with D perhaps matching TRBD1 (5 bases). Between the trimmed V and J ends, which lost 5 bases and 5 bases, there was a span of 12 bases. Germline V lookup: CDR1 SGHTA, CDR2 FQGNSA. This CDR3 is built from 13 residues. The CDR3 bases are TGTGCCAGCAGCAACGACAGAGGATATGGCTACACCTTC. Amino acid sequence: CASSNDRGYGYTF.

The rearrangement links TRBV5-4 to TRBJ1-1, with D hard to call. The CDR3 has 14 residues. V was cut by 0 bases and J by 1 base, with 7 bases left in between. Per the germline V gene, CDR1 is SGHNT and CDR2 is YYREEE (reference sequence). The CDR3 sequence is CASSLGRTNTEAFF. The DNA of the CDR3 is TGTGCCAGCAGCTTGGGACGGACGAACACTGAAGCTTTCTTT.

CDR3 sequence (DNA): TGTGCCAGTAATAGCGGGAGCCACAGCTCCTACAATGAGCAGTTCTTC. This sequence encodes CASNSGSHSSYNEQFF. This chain joins TRBV19 and TRBJ2-1, with TRBD2 identical over 9 bases. The CDR3 spans 16 residues. The V segment lost 7 bases and the J segment 0 bases; nucleotides outside the gene matches: 7. Germline lookup yields CDR1 LNHDA and CDR2 SQIVND (reference sequence). Using reference TRBV19 and TRBJ2-1 for the parts outside the CDR3, the full variable domain is DGGITQSPKYLFRKEGQNVTLSCEQNLNHDAMYWYRQDPGQGLRLIYYSQIVNDFQKGDIAEGYSVSREKKESFPLTVTSAQKNPTAFYLCASNSGSHSSYNEQFFGPGTRLTVL.

This chain connects TRBV9 to TRBJ2-3, with D uncertain. Germline V gene data show CDR1 as SGDLS and CDR2 as YYNGEE. The CDR3 has 13 amino acids. The V end was cut by 0 bases, the J end by 7 bases, with 9 bases between. CDR3 region: CASSVDRAYTQYF. The DNA for the CDR3 is TGTGCCAGCAGCGTAGATCGGGCATATACGCAGTATTTT.

J is TRBJ1-1 and V is TRBV7-2; no firm D call. Trimming left V 1 base short and J 4 bases short, with 7 bases between. The V gene's germline CDR1 is SGHTA and CDR2 FQGNSA. This CDR3 region has 13 residues. The CDR3 spells CASSLELGTEAFF. As DNA, the CDR3 is TGTGCCAGCAGCTTAGAGTTGGGCACTGAAGCTTTCTTT. Full variable domain (missing parts from reference TRBV7-2 and TRBJ1-1): GAGVSQSPSNKVTEKGKDVELRCDPISGHTALYWYRQSLGQGLEFLIYFQGNSAPDKSGLPSDRFSAERTGGSVSTLTIQRTQQEDSAVYLCASSLELGTEAFFGQGTRLTVV.

J is TRBJ2-4 and V is TRBV14; 9 bases match TRBD2. CDR1 and CDR2 (germline): SGHDN, FVKESK. The junction had 7 bases not matched to a gene; V was cut back by 3 bases and J by 1 base. The CDR3 is made up of 17 amino acids. The CDR3 spells CASSQAGGGLAKNIQYF. CDR3 DNA sequence: TGTGCCAGCAGCCAGGCGGGAGGGGGCCTTGCCAAAAACATTCAGTACTTC. Variable domain in full (rest from reference TRBV14 and TRBJ2-4): EAGVTQFPSHSVIEKGQTVTLRCDPISGHDNLYWYRRVMGKEIKFLLHFVKESKQDESGMPNNRFLAERTGGTYSTLKVQPAELEDSGVYFCASSQAGGGLAKNIQYFGAGTRLSVL.

The chain combines TRBV6-1 with TRBJ1-1; D gene uncertain. The germline V and J ends were trimmed by 3 bases and 4 bases, with 12 bases remaining between them. Germline V gene lookup returns CDR1 MNHNS and CDR2 SASEGT. This CDR3 has 14 residues. The CDR3 sequence is CASSDNIWGTEAFF. CDR3 nucleotides: TGTGCCAGCAGTGATAATATCTGGGGCACTGAAGCTTTCTTT.

The chain is built from TRBV4-1 and TRBJ2-7, with 8 bases identical to TRBD2. The trim removed 1 base at V and 0 bases at J, leaving 11 bases unmatched. Germline V gene sequence: CDR1 MGHRA, CDR2 YSYEKL. This CDR3 is 18 amino acids long. The CDR3 sequence: CASSQVPPQRETSYEQYF. The DNA of the CDR3 is TGCGCCAGCAGCCAAGTCCCCCCTCAGCGGGAGACCTCCTACGAGCAGTACTTC.

The chain combines TRBV5-1 with TRBJ2-3; 7 nucleotides agree with TRBD1. Germline-derived CDR1 and CDR2 are SGHRS and YFSETQ. V lost 4 bases and J lost 6; bases outside the gene matches: 5. The CDR3 contains 13 residues. The CDR3 DNA follows: TGCGCCAGCAGCCTAGGGGGCGCCGATACGCAGTATTTT. Translation: CASSLGGADTQYF.

The gene calls are TRBV28 and TRBJ2-1, with D perhaps TRBD2 (5 bases). This CDR3 region has 11 residues. The germline CDR1 and CDR2 sequences are MDHEN and SYDVKM. V was cut by 5 bases and J by 9 bases, with 8 bases left in between. The CDR3 region has the DNA TGTGCCAGCAGTAACAGCGGTGAGCAGTTCTTC. Translation: CASSNSGEQFF.

This chain links TRBV6-2 or TRBV6-3 with TRBJ2-2; 10 bases match TRBD2. Trimming cost V 0 bases and J 5 bases; bases outside gene matches: 9. In germline, CDR1 is MNHEY, CDR2 SVGEGT. The CDR3 has 18 amino acids. CDR3 DNA: TGTGCCAGCAGTTACTCGATCCTAGCGGGAGTGAGGACCGGGGAGCTGTTTTTT. Protein sequence: CASSYSILAGVRTGELFF.

V gene TRBV4-2 combines with J gene TRBJ1-2; D is unclear. The germline V and J ends were trimmed by 4 bases and 3 bases, with 9 bases remaining between them. The CDR3 contains 13 residues. In germline, CDR1 is LGHNA, CDR2 YNFKEQ. CDR3 region: CASSRGQYYGYTF. DNA of the CDR3: TGTGCCAGCAGCCGAGGCCAGTACTATGGCTACACCTTC.

V and J are TRBV5-6 and TRBJ2-7; 7 bases align to TRBD1. The CDR3 is made up of 15 amino acids. Trimming took 0 bases from V and 1 from J; bases not matched to a gene: 4. Germline CDR1 and CDR2: SGHDT and YYEEEE. The CDR3 protein is CASSLVGQDSYEQYF. The CDR3 coding sequence is TGTGCCAGCAGCTTGGTTGGACAGGATTCCTACGAGCAGTACTTC.

V usage is TRBV20-1 and J usage is TRBJ2-1; 10 bases fit TRBD2. The junction had 7 bases not matched to a gene; V was cut back by 3 bases and J by 5 bases. The CDR3 spans 15 residues. Per the germline V gene, CDR1 is DFQATT and CDR2 is SNEGSKA (reference sequence). The CDR3 sequence: CSASSGLAKNNEQFF. The CDR3 DNA follows: TGCAGTGCTAGTTCGGGACTAGCGAAAAACAATGAGCAGTTCTTC.

This chain joins TRBV19 and TRBJ1-3, with 7 positions matching TRBD1. Germline CDR1 and CDR2: LNHDA and SQIVND (reference sequence). The V gene end was trimmed by 9 bases and the J gene end by 0 bases; junction bases not matched to a gene: 2. This CDR3 region has 13 residues. CDR3 sequence (DNA): TGTGCCAGCCGACAGGGCTCTGGAAACACCATATATTTT. It encodes CASRQGSGNTIYF.

The chain carries TRBV18 and TRBJ2-7; D may match TRBD1 or TRBD2 (6 bases each). Germline V gene data show CDR1 as KGHSH and CDR2 as LQKENI. This CDR3 has 13 residues. Trimming stripped 1 base from V and 6 bases from J, with 10 bases between. The CDR3 region has the DNA TGTGCCAGCTCACCACTGGGGGGCGCCGAGCAGTACTTC. Translated: CASSPLGGAEQYF.

V gene TRBV12-3 or TRBV12-4 combines with J gene TRBJ1-1; a possible D gene is TRBD1 (6 bases). The V end was cut by 6 bases, the J end by 5 bases, with 13 bases between. The CDR3 runs to 13 residues. The CDR3, as DNA: TGTGCCAGCAGCCTAATCCAGGGGACTGAAGCTTTCTTT. Its translation: CASSLIQGTEAFF.

This CDR3 is CASSNQGGYEQYF. The CDR3, as DNA: TGTGCCAGCAGCAATCAGGGGGGGTACGAGCAGTACTTC. The genes are TRBV7-2 and TRBJ2-7, with D perhaps TRBD1 or TRBD2 (7 bases each). The CDR3 length is 13 residues. CDR1 is SGHTA and CDR2 is FQGNSA in the germline V gene. V lost 5 bases and J 4 bases, leaving 12 bases between the germline ends.

The chain employs TRBV7-3 and TRBJ2-3; 11 bases line up with TRBD2. CDR3 length equals 15 residues. The junction had 5 bases not matched to a gene; V was cut back by 4 bases and J by 5 bases. The germline V gene encodes CDR1 SGHTA and CDR2 FQGTGA. The CDR3 DNA follows: TGTGCCAGCAGCTCGTCCGGGACTAGCGGAGATACGCAGTATTTT. Amino acids: CASSSSGTSGDTQYF.

The chain recombines TRBV5-6 with TRBJ1-1, with a tentative D call TRBD1 (6 bases). The CDR3 has 14 residues. Germline V gene sequence: CDR1 SGHDT, CDR2 YYEEEE. V was clipped by 1 base and J by 5 bases, with 12 bases between them. The CDR3 region is CASSLLQGLTEAFF. The CDR3 bases are TGTGCCAGCAGCTTGTTACAGGGATTGACTGAAGCTTTCTTT. Variable domain in full (rest from reference TRBV5-6 and TRBJ1-1): DAGVTQSPTHLIKTRGQQVTLRCSPKSGHDTVSWYQQALGQGPQFIFQYYEEEERQRGNFPDRFSGHQFPNYSSELNVNALLLGDSALYLCASSLLQGLTEAFFGQGTRLTVV.

The chain combines TRBV19 with TRBJ2-7; 11 positions match TRBD2. J gave up 4 bases and V 6 bases, and 5 bases lay outside the gene matches. The CDR3 extends over 14 amino acids. The germline V gene encodes CDR1 LNHDA and CDR2 SQIVND (reference sequence). CDR3 region: CASSPGLAEYEQYF. CDR3 coding DNA: TGTGCCAGTAGCCCGGGACTAGCGGAATACGAGCAGTACTTC.